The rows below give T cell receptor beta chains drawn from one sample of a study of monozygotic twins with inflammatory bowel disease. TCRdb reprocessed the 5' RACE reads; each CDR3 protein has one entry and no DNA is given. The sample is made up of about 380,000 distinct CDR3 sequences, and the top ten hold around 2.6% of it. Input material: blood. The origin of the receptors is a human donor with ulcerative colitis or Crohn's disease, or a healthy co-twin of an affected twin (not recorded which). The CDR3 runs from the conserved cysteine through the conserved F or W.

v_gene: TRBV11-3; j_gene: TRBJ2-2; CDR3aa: CASSTWTGGANGELFF
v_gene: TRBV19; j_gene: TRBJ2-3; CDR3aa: CASSIDSSTDTQYF
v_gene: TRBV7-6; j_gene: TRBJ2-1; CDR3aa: CASSSRGPGQFWSEQFF
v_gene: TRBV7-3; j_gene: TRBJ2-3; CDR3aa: CASSLRASSDTQYF
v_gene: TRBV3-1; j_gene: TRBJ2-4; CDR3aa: CASSQESGRAKNIQYF
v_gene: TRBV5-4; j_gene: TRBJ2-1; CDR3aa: CASSSDTSLYNEQFF
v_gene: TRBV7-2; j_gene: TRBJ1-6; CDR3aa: CASSPQGGLYNSPLHF
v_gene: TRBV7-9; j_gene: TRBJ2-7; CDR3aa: CASSRALTGLSYEQYF
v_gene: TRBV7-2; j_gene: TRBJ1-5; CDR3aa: CASSLAWGRSNQPQHF
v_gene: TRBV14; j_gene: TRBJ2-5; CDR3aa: CASSQDPRPETQYF
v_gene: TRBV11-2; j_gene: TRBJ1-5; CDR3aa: CASSPMVSQPQHF
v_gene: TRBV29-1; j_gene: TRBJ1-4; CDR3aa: CSVMATNEKLFF